The 8 T cell receptor beta chains given below trace back to one sample, sequenced in a study of glioma-infiltrating T cells. Using RNA template, CDR3s of TCR alpha and beta were amplified with iRepertoire arm-PCR. TCRdb reprocessed the multiplex PCR reads via MiXCR and lists one record per CDR3 protein. The sample lists approximately 120,000 distinct CDR3 sequences; about 25% were seen once. The sequencing sample was made of glioma tissue, nonneoplastic brain tissue, or PBMCs (not recorded which). These receptors originate from a human donor with low-grade glioma or glioblastoma, undergoing nonglioma brain surgery, or in good health (not recorded which).

This clonotype has at least ten counts. This chain uses TRBV7-9 with TRBJ1-5, with D tentatively TRBD1 (6 bases). V was clipped by 5 bases and J by 3 bases, with 11 bases between them. CDR1 SEHNR and CDR2 FQNEAQ come from the germline V gene (reference sequence). The CDR3 loop spans 14 amino acids. CDR3 residues: CASSQTGINQPQHF. The CDR3 DNA reads TGTGCCAGCAGCCAGACAGGTATCAATCAGCCCCAGCATTTT.

J is TRBJ2-1 and V is TRBV20-1, with 11 bases fitting TRBD2. The trim removed 3 bases at V and 6 bases at J, leaving 7 bases unmatched. This CDR3 is 15 amino acids long. Germline CDR1 is DFQATT and CDR2 is SNEGSKA (reference sequence). The CDR3 loop reads CSASELAGEPNEQFF. In DNA form, the CDR3 reads TGCAGTGCTAGCGAACTAGCGGGAGAACCCAATGAGCAGTTCTTC.

This clonotype was observed at least ten times. The chain recombines TRBV6-5 with TRBJ1-3, with D hard to call. Germline V gene lookup returns CDR1 MNHEY and CDR2 SVGAGI. This CDR3 contains 15 residues. V gave up 0 bases and J gave up 2 bases, with 8 bases separating them. The DNA for the CDR3 is TGTGCCAGCAGTTACTCGAGAAAGCCTGGAAACACCATATATTTT. Amino acids: CASSYSRKPGNTIYF.

This clonotype was detected only a few times. The J gene is TRBJ2-5, the V gene TRBV12-3 or TRBV12-4; a possible D gene is TRBD2 (6 bases). The V end was cut by 5 bases, the J end by 9 bases, with 13 bases between. CDR3 size: 12 residues. The CDR3 coding sequence is TGTGCCAGCAGTCGGGACTCGGCGGCCCAGTACTTC. This sequence encodes CASSRDSAAQYF.

As concerns this clonotype: At one boundary the junction diverges from the germline segment, which might be a read error. The CDR3 bases are TGTGCCAGCAGCCCCCTTGGGGCCAGGGGGCCGGGGGACACTGGAGCTTTCTTT. Translated: CASSPLGARGPGDTGAFF. This chain connects TRBV4-2 to TRBJ1-1, with 8 bases matching TRBD1. This CDR3 region has 18 residues. Looked up from germline, CDR1 is LGHNA and CDR2 is YNFKEQ.

This clonotype has at least ten counts. This sequence joins TRBV6-2 or TRBV6-3 and TRBJ1-2; D is ambiguous. V dropped 8 bases and J dropped 4 bases, with 11 bases sitting between them. The germline V gene has CDR1 MNHEY and CDR2 SVGEGT. The CDR3 is 12 amino acids. In DNA form, the CDR3 reads TGTGCCAGCCAGTCCCTGCCCTATGGCTACACCTTC. Translation: CASQSLPYGYTF.

This clonotype was counted between two and nine times. Just one base apart from a much larger clone, this may be a read error. The chain uses TRBV20-1 and TRBJ2-7, with a tentative D call TRBD2 (6 bases). Germline loops: CDR1 DFQATT, CDR2 SNEGSKA (reference sequence). Trimming stripped 5 bases from V and 0 bases from J, with 8 bases between. CDR3 length: 12 amino acids. The CDR3 sequence is CSAGDFSYEQYF. For the CDR3, the DNA is TGCAGTGCTGGGGACTTCTCCTACGAGCAGTACTTC.

This clonotype has at least ten counts. The chain links TRBV18 to TRBJ2-3; 9 nucleotides line up with TRBD2. Germline CDR1 and CDR2: KGHSH and LQKENI. The CDR3 is 17 amino acids. V was pared by 2 bases and J by 3 bases, with 9 bases of the junction left unmatched. The CDR3 DNA follows: TGTGCCAGCTCACCAACTCTGCTAGCGGGAAGTACAGATACGCAGTATTTT. This encodes CASSPTLLAGSTDTQYF.